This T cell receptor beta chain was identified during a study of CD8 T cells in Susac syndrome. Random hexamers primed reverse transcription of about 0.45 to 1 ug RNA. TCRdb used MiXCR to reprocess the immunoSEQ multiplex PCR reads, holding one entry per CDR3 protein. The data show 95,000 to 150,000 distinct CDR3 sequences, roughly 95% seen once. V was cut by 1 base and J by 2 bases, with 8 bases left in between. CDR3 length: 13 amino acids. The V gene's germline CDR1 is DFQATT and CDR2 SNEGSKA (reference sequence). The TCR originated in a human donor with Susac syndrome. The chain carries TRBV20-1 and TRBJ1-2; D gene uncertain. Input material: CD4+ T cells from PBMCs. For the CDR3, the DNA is TGCAGTGCTAGAGGCTACACCAACTATGGCTACACCTTC. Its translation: CSARGYTNYGYTF.